This T cell receptor (beta chain) was obtained from a study of metastatic and nonmetastatic thyroid tumors (dated by TCRdb to about 2020). About the full investigation: Repertoires were compared across peripheral blood and tumor or nodule tissue samples from malignant and benign thyroid patients. Here is what the overall study found, with its caveats: In both blood and tumor samples, TCR beta diversity was reported to be significantly higher in malignant tumors than in benign nodules.

CDR1 and CDR2 are read off the germline V gene as KGHSH and LQKENI. Measured from the cysteine to the phenylalanine, the CDR3 is 15 residues long. The only DNA kept is the CDR3, 45 bases in frame from the first base. Trimming removed 3 bases from V and 9 bases from J; the gene matches leave 14 bases unexplained. Before undergoing thyroid surgery, none of the patients had been given any kind of treatment. Using T-cell receptor beta sequencing, the researchers looked back retrospectively at clinical samples from patients, gathered between about 2012 and 2018. Library preparation employed PCR. This sample was sequenced with an Illumina HiSeq 4000. High-throughput sequencing was used to profile the TCR beta-chain CDR3 region of each patient. On the authors' methods: Drawing on CDR3 differences between clinicopathological groups, the researchers built a classifier meant to tell apart patients with distant-metastatic papillary thyroid cancer. The Shannon index was used to assess repertoire diversity, and the Morisita-Horn index was used to assess tumor-blood repertoire similarity. TCRdb took the public reads, trimmed them with fastp at Q25, ran MiXCR for clone calling and kept in-frame beta chains. V and J calls and clone size were set by TCRdb, not the authors. Within this sample are about 39,000 clones, with 19% of them counted one time only. The ten largest account for around 18% of the sample.

This clone was seen ten or more times. Its antigen remains undetermined. Per-base quality was not reported, and no clone a single base away is much larger than it. Other nucleotide sequences from this sample produce the same CDR3. This clonotype originated in a female donor with papillary thyroid cancer or a benign thyroid nodule (not recorded which). Some clones in this sample may be carry-over from other donors' samples. The chain is assembled from TRBV18 and TRBJ2-7; the junction holds 7 bases that match TRBD1. Material for sequencing was blood. CDR3 loop: CASSPVPGQVLGQYF. The DNA reads as follows: TGTGCCAGCTCACCCGTACCAGGACAGGTTTTGGGGCAGTACTTC.